Listed here are 12 T cell receptor beta chains from one sample, sequenced in a study of blood T cell repertoires in COVID-19. Clones were read by immunoSEQ multiplex PCR, and TCRdb kept only the in-frame ones, dropping some. The profile shows about 73,000 clones, over 60% of them singletons. The sample comprised peripheral blood. Receptors originate from a man aged 65 to 85 with COVID-19, enrolled during active disease.

The rearrangement uses TRBV29-1 and TRBJ2-2; perhaps TRBD2 as D (6 bases). Between the trimmed V and J ends, which lost 1 base and 5 bases, there was a span of 14 bases. Germline lookup yields CDR1 SQVTM and CDR2 ANQGSEA. This CDR3 comprises 15 residues. The CDR3 DNA reads as TGCAGCGTTGAAGTAGGAGGGCCTGGAACCGGGGAGCTGTTTTTT. It yields the protein CSVEVGGPGTGELFF.

The chain couples TRBV9 to TRBJ2-7, with D tentatively TRBD2 (5 bases). The V end lost 4 bases, the J end lost 4 bases, and 9 bases lay between the germline ends. Germline V CDR1 and CDR2: SGDLS, YYNGEE. This CDR3 has 12 amino acids. Written as DNA, the CDR3 is TGTGCCAGCAGCCTCGAGGGTTACGAGCAGTACTTC. Translation: CASSLEGYEQYF.

The V gene is TRBV5-5, the J gene TRBJ2-2, with D tentatively TRBD1 (6 bases). The V and J ends lost 5 bases and 5 bases respectively, with 16 bases between them. CDR1 and CDR2 (germline): SGHKS, YYEKEE (reference sequence). CDR3 length equals 15 residues. CDR3 in DNA: TGTGCCAGCAGGATAGGATCAGGGGTTACCGGGGAGCTGTTTTTT. Amino acids: CASRIGSGVTGELFF.

The chain couples TRBV7-8 to TRBJ2-3; 9 nucleotides line up with TRBD2. Trimming removed 6 bases from V and 2 bases from J; junction bases left unmatched: 18. Germline V gives CDR1 SGHVS, CDR2 FQNEAQ. CDR3 length equals 19 residues. This CDR3 reads CASSFPSREGRAHTDTQYF. CDR3 in DNA: TGTGCCAGCAGTTTTCCTTCGCGGGAGGGTCGGGCACACACAGATACGCAGTATTTT.

In DNA, the CDR3 is TGTGCCAGCAGTTTTCTTGAGGGGGCACGGGGCTACACCTTC. It encodes CASSFLEGARGYTF. The chain employs TRBV28 and TRBJ1-2; 7 bases are shared with TRBD1. Germline values: CDR1 MDHEN, CDR2 SYDVKM. V lost 3 bases to trimming and J lost 8 bases; unmatched junction nucleotides: 9. This CDR3 contains 14 residues.

A few counts support this clone. CDR3 sequence (DNA): TGTGCCAGCGCTACAGGGGTAACGGACCAGCCCCAGCATTTT. Its protein product is CASATGVTDQPQHF. This chain uses TRBV18 with TRBJ1-5; TRBD1 aligns across 7 bases. CDR3 length: 14 amino acids. Trimming removed 8 bases from V and 7 bases from J; junction bases left unmatched: 11. Germline lookup yields CDR1 KGHSH and CDR2 LQKENI. Full variable domain (rest looked up from reference TRBV18 and TRBJ1-5): NAGVMQNPRHLVRRRGQEARLRCSPMKGHSHVYWYRQLPEEGLKFMVYLQKENIIDESGMPKERFSAEFPKEGPSILRIQQVVRGDSAAYFCASATGVTDQPQHFGDGTRLSIL.

This sequence joins TRBV28 and TRBJ1-2, with D perhaps TRBD1 (6 bases). This CDR3 region has 16 residues. V dropped 5 bases and J dropped 2 bases, with 18 bases sitting between them. Germline V gives CDR1 MDHEN, CDR2 SYDVKM. Here the CDR3 DNA reads TGTGCCAGCAGTCCCCCCCCCGGAACAGGGAACTATGGCTACACCTTC. Protein: CASSPPPGTGNYGYTF.

The gene calls are TRBV13 and TRBJ2-1, with 8 bases identical to TRBD2. Germline CDR1 and CDR2: PRHDT and FYEKMQ (reference sequence). The CDR3 runs 15 residues. The V gene end was trimmed by 5 bases and the J gene end by 0 bases; junction bases not matched to a gene: 3. CDR3 region: CASSRLASSYNEQFF. As DNA, the CDR3 is TGTGCCAGCAGCCGACTAGCGTCCTCCTACAATGAGCAGTTCTTC.

This clone has more than one count but fewer than ten. The V gene is TRBV20-1, the J gene TRBJ2-7, with D maybe TRBD2 (5 bases). The CDR3 spans 11 residues. V lost 0 bases to trimming and J lost 5 bases, with 5 bases between them. The germline V gene has CDR1 DFQATT and CDR2 SNEGSKA (reference sequence). The CDR3 DNA reads TGCAGTGCTAGAGAAGCGGACGAGCAGTACTTC. It codes for CSAREADEQYF.

This chain uses TRBV11-3 with TRBJ2-1, with TRBD1 as a possible D gene (6 bases). CDR1 and CDR2 from the germline V gene are SGHNT and YENEEA. CDR3 length: 15 residues. The V end lost 2 bases, the J end lost 4 bases, and 12 bases lay between the germline ends. DNA for the CDR3: TGTGCCAGCAGCTTATTTCGGACAGAATACAATGAGCAGTTCTTC. It yields the protein CASSLFRTEYNEQFF.

As concerns this clone: Other DNA sequences in the same sample also yield this CDR3. The V call is TRBV9, the J call TRBJ1-5; no clear D. The CDR3 runs 14 residues. Germline V lookup: CDR1 SGDLS, CDR2 YYNGEE. Trimming took 0 bases from V and 3 from J, leaving 7 bases between them. The CDR3 coding sequence is TGTGCCAGCAGCGTAGACGGTTCCAATCAGCCCCAGCATTTT. It is translated as CASSVDGSNQPQHF.

This clone occurred a few times. This chain uses TRBV5-5 with TRBJ1-2, with unresolved D. The CDR3 covers 13 residues. CDR1 is SGHKS and CDR2 is YYEKEE in the germline V gene (reference sequence). V lost 0 bases and J lost 8, with 11 bases in between. CDR3 coding DNA: TGTGCCAGCAGCTTGGGCCAGGCTCGCGGCTACACCTTC. Its protein is CASSLGQARGYTF.